This T cell receptor beta chain is drawn from a study of T-cell memory formation after mild COVID-19 (dated by TCRdb to the early 2020s). About the investigation overall: TCR sequence clusters from the two donors were found to be largely donor specific. T-cell clones expanding and contracting after mild COVID-19 in two donors were tracked by longitudinal TCRalpha and TCRbeta repertoire sequencing. Two young, previously healthy adult volunteers, one female and one male, were included in the cohort. On the study overall, not on this receptor specifically: Balanced CD4/CD8 phenotypes were observed for clones contracting from day 15 to 85, whereas a bias towards CD4+ was observed for a second wave of clones expanding from day 15 to 37. Only a couple of mild cases were covered by the study, and larger cohorts that include severe cases with pre-infection samples were considered necessary. Some responding clones were detected in pre-infection memory, suggesting pre-existing cross-reactive memory T cells joined the SARS-CoV-2 response. The second-wave clones that peaked on day 37 were not confirmed to be SARS-CoV-2 specific. Contracting CD4+ clones were located mainly in the CM and EM memory subsets, whereas CD8+ clones were found to be enriched in EMRA.

PBMCs were isolated by Ficoll-Paque density gradient centrifugation. Trimming removed 1 base from V and 3 bases from J, leaving 13 bases between the germline ends. Its CDR3 holds 15 amino acids, cysteine through phenylalanine. Only the CDR3 DNA is retained, 45 bases long and in frame from the first base. Via the germline V gene, CDR1 is MGHRA and CDR2 YSYEKL. This clonotype was counted only a few times. Its antigen is still unknown. Base qualities were left out, and no much larger clone turns up one base away. Instrument on record: Illumina NovaSeq 6000. cDNA libraries for TCRalpha and TCRbeta were prepared by 5'RACE using constant-segment primers, with sample barcodes and unique molecular identifiers added. RNA was extracted from every sample with Trizol reagent. The libraries were amplified in two PCR steps, and the second step added a second sample barcode and Illumina TruSeq adapters. Libraries were sequenced on an Illumina NovaSeq with 2 x 150 bp paired-end reads. Concerning the study's data processing: Reads were demultiplexed and collapsed into UMI-guided consensus sequences with migec v1.2.7. Using mixcr v2.1.11, UMI consensuses were aligned to TRA and TRB V and J templates and then assembled into clonotypes. Expanded or contracted clonotypes were those called significant by both edgeR and NoisET, with noise models trained on biological replicates. For edgeR calls, the cutoffs were a false discovery rate-adjusted p below 0.01 and a log2 fold-change threshold of 1. As an exploratory analysis of dynamics, PCA with hierarchical clustering was applied to max-normalized trajectories of the 1000 most abundant clonotypes. The CD4 or CD8 phenotype of responding clones was assigned using the separately sequenced CD4+ and CD8+ repertoires. TCRdb itself trimmed the public reads at Q25 with fastp, ran MiXCR and retained productive beta chains. A single entry per CDR3 protein holds the most common genes and DNA from its merged rows. TCRdb's processing, not the authors' own work, is the source of the V and J calls. Within this sample are 410,000 or so distinct CDR3 sequences, with roughly a quarter of them counted one time only. The top ten constitute less than 15% of the sample.

This TCR was sampled from an adult woman who had mild COVID-19 (a few samples of this study predate the infection). The sample titles of this study are shuffled in the database, so cell type and time point are left out; the donor was told from shared clones. Material for sequencing was PBMCs or a T cell subset sorted from them (not recorded which). The sequence joins TRBV4-1 to TRBJ2-7; no D gene is confidently identified. The DNA sequence is TGCGCCAGCAGCCAAGTTCGCGGAGACTTCTACGAGCAGTACTTC. Translated, it gives CASSQVRGDFYEQYF.